This T cell receptor beta chain was recorded in a study of shared T cell receptors in the human thymus. The repertoire was sequenced with immunoSEQ multiplex PCR; TCRdb's copy has only in-frame clones and lacks some. The table has hundreds of thousands of clones, around 78% seen once. From germline, CDR1 is SGHNT and CDR2 YYREEE (reference sequence). This CDR3 has 14 residues. V lost 1 base to trimming and J lost 6 bases; unmatched junction nucleotides: 5. The same data also went into a second study, on human thymus T cells.

The gene calls are TRBV5-4 and TRBJ1-2; the match to TRBD1 covers 8 bases. Sample: thymocytes. The sequence came from a boy in the first two years of life with a congenital heart defect. CDR3 bases: TGTGCCAGCAGCTTGTGTGACAGGGGAAATGGCTACACCTTC. It yields the protein CASSLCDRGNGYTF.